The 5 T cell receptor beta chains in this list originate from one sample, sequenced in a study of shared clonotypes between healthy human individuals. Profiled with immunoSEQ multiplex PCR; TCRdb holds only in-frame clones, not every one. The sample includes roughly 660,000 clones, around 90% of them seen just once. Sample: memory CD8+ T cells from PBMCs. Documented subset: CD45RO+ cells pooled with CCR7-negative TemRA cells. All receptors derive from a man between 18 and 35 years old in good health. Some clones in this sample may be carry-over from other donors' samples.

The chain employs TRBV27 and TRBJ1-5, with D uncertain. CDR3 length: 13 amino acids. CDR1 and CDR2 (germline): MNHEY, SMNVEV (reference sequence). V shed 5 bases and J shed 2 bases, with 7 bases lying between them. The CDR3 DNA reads TGTGCCAGCAGTGAAGATCGCAATCAGCCCCAGCATTTT. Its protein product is CASSEDRNQPQHF.

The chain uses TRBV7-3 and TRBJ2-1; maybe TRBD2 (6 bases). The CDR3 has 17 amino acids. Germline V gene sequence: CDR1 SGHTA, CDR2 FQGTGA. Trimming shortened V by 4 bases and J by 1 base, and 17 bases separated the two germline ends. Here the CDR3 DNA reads TGTGCCAGCAGCTCAACCACTAGCATCGGGTCCTACAATGAGCAGTTCTTC. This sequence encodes CASSSTTSIGSYNEQFF.

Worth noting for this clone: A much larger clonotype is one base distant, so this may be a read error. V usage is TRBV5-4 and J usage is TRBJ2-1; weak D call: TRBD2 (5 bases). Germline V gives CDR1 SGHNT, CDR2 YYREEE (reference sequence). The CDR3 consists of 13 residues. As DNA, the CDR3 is TGTGCCGGCAGCTTGAGGGCCTACAATGAGCAGTTCTTC. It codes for CAGSLRAYNEQFF.

CDR3 in amino acids: CASSQVLAPGETQYF. Here the CDR3 DNA reads TGCGCCAGCAGCCAAGTTCTAGCGCCGGGAGAGACCCAGTACTTC. The rearrangement joins TRBV4-3 to TRBJ2-5, with D perhaps matching TRBD2 (6 bases). Deletions cut 1 base from V and 4 bases from J, with 13 bases between. Germline loops: CDR1 LGHNA, CDR2 YSLEER. The CDR3 contains 15 residues.

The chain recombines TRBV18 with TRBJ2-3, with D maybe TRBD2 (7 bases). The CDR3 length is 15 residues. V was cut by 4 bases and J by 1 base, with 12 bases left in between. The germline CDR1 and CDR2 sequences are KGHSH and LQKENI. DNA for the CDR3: TGTGCCAGCTCACTCGGCGGGGGCGGCACAGATACGCAGTATTTT. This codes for CASSLGGGGTDTQYF. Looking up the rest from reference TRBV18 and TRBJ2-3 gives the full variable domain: NAGVMQNPRHLVRRRGQEARLRCSPMKGHSHVYWYRQLPEEGLKFMVYLQKENIIDESGMPKERFSAEFPKEGPSILRIQQVVRGDSAAYFCASSLGGGGTDTQYFGPGTRLTVL.